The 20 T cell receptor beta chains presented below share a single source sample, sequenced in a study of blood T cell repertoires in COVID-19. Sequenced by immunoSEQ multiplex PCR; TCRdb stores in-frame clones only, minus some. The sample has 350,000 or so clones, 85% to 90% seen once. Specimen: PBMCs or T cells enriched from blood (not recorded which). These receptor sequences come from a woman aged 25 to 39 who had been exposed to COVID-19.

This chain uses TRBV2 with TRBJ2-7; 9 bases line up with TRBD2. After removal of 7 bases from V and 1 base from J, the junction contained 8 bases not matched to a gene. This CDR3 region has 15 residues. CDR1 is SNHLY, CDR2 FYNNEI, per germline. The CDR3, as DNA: TGTGCCAGCAATGCCCCGCTAGCGGGATCCTACGAGCAGTACTTC. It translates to CASNAPLAGSYEQYF. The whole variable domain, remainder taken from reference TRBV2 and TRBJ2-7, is EPEVTQTPSHQVTQMGQEVILRCVPISNHLYFYWYRQILGQKVEFLVSFYNNEISEKSEIFDDQFSVERPDGSNFTLKIRSTKLEDSAMYFCASNAPLAGSYEQYFGPGTRLTVT.

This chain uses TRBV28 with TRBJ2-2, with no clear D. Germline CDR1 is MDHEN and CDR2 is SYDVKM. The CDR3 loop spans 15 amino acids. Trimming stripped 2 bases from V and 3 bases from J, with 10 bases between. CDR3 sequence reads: CASSLVTAYTGELFF. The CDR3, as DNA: TGTGCCAGCAGTTTAGTTACAGCCTACACCGGGGAGCTGTTTTTT.

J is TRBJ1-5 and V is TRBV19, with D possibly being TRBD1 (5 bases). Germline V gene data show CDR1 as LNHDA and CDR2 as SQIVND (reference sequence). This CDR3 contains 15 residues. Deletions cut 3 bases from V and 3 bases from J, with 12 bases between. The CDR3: CASSMLDRFNQPQHF. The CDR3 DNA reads TGTGCCAGTAGTATGCTCGACAGATTCAATCAGCCCCAGCATTTT.

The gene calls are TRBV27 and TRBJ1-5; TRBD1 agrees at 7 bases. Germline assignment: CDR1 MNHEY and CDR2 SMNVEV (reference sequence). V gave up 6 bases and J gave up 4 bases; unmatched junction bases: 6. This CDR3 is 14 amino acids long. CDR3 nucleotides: TGTGCCAGCAGCGACAGGGAAGGGAATCAGCCCCAGCATTTT. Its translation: CASSDREGNQPQHF.

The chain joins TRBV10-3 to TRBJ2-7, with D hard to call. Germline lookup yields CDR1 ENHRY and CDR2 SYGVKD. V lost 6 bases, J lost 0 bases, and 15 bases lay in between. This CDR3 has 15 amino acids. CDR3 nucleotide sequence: TGTGCCATCAGCAACGCGGCCTCAAGCTCCTACGAGCAGTACTTC. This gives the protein CAISNAASSSYEQYF.

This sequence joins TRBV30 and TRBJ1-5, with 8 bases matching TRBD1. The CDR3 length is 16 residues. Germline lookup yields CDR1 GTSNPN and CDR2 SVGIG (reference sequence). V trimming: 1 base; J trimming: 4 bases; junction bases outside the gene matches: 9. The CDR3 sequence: CAWSGQGARGNQPQHF. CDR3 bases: TGTGCCTGGAGTGGGCAGGGGGCCCGCGGAAATCAGCCCCAGCATTTT. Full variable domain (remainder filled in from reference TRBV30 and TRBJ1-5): SQTIHQWPATLVQPVGSPLSLECTVEGTSNPNLYWYRQAAGRGLQLLFYSVGIGQISSEVPQNLSASRPQDRQFILSSKKLLLSDSGFYLCAWSGQGARGNQPQHFGDGTRLSIL.

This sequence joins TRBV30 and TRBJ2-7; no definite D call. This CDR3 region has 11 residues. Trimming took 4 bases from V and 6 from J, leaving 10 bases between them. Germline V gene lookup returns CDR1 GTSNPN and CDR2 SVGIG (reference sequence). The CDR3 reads CAWTGLSEQYF. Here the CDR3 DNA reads TGTGCCTGGACAGGCCTTAGCGAGCAGTACTTC.

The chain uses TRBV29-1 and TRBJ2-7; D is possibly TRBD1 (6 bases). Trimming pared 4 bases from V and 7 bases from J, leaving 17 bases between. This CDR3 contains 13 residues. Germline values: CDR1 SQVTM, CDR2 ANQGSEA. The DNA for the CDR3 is TGCAGCGTTGTAGGGGACACCCTCTATGAGCAGTACTTC. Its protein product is CSVVGDTLYEQYF.

CDR3 DNA sequence: TGCGCCAGCAGCGCCGAGACAGGGGGCGGGTACGAGCAGTACTTC. Translation: CASSAETGGGYEQYF. The rearrangement joins TRBV5-1 to TRBJ2-7; 10 bases map to TRBD1. This CDR3 is built from 15 residues. V trimming: 4 bases; J trimming: 4 bases; junction bases outside the gene matches: 8. The germline gives CDR1 SGHRS, CDR2 YFSETQ. The whole variable domain, remainder taken from reference TRBV5-1 and TRBJ2-7, is KAGVTQTPRYLIKTRGQQVTLSCSPISGHRSVSWYQQTPGQGLQFLFEYFSETQRNKGNFPGRFSGRQFSNSRSEMNVSTLELGDSALYLCASSAETGGGYEQYFGPGTRLTVT.

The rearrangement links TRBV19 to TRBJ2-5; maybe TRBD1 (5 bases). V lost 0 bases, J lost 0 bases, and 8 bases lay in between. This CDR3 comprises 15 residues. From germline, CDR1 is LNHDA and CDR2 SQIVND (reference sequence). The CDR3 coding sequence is TGTGCCAGTAGTATAGATCCAGGGAACCAAGAGACCCAGTACTTC. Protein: CASSIDPGNQETQYF.

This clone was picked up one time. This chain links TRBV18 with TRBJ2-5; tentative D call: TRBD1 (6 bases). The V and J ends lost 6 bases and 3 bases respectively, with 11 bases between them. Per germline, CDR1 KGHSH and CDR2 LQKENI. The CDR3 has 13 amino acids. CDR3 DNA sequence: TGTGCCAGCTCCCCTCGGACAGAAGAGACCCAGTACTTC. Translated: CASSPRTEETQYF.

The CDR3 loop is CASSSGQSSGNTIYF. The CDR3 nucleotides are TGCGCCAGCAGCTCCGGACAGAGCTCTGGAAACACCATATATTTT. The chain combines TRBV5-1 with TRBJ1-3, with a weak D call TRBD1 (6 bases). This CDR3 is 15 amino acids long. Deletions cut 3 bases from V and 0 bases from J, with 10 bases between. Looked up from germline, CDR1 is SGHRS and CDR2 is YFSETQ.

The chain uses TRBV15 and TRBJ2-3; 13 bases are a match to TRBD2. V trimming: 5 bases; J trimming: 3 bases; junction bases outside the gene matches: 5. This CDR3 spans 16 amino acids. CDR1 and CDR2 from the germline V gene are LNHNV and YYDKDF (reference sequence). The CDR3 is CATSQTSGRGTDTQYF. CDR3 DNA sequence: TGTGCCACCAGCCAAACTAGCGGGAGGGGAACAGATACGCAGTATTTT.

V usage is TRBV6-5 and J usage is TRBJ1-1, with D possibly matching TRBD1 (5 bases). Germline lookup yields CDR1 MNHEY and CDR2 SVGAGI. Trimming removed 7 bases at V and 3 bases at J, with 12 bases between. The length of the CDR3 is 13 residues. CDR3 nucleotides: TGTGCCAGCAACAGGATCCAGGACACTGAAGCTTTCTTT. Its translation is CASNRIQDTEAFF.

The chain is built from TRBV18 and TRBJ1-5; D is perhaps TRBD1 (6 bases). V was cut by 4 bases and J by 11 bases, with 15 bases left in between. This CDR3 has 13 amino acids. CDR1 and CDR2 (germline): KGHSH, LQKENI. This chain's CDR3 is CASSLDSVTAQHF. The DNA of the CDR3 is TGTGCCAGCTCACTGGACAGCGTGACAGCCCAGCATTTT.

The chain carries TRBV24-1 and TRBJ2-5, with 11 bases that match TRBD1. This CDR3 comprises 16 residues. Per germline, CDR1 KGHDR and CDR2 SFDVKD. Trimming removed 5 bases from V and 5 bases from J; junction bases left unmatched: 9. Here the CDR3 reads CATSGMGQGVVETQYF. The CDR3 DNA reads TGTGCCACCAGTGGGATGGGACAGGGGGTGGTTGAGACCCAGTACTTC.

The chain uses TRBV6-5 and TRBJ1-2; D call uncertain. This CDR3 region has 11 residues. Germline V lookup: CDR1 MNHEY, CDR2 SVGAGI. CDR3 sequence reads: CAIRVGFGYTF. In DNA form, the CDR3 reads TGTGCTATACGGGTGGGTTTTGGCTACACCTTC.

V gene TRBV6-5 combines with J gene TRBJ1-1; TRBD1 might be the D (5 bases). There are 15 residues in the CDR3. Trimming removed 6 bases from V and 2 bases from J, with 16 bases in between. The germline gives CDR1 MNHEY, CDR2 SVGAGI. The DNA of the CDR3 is TGTGCCAGCAGATTCCAGGCAGGGCTAAACACTGAAGCTTTCTTT. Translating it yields CASRFQAGLNTEAFF.

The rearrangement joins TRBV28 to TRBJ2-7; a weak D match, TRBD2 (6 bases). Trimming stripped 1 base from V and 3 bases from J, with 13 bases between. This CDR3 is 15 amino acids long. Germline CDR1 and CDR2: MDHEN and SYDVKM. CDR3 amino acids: CASSLSAGGLYEQYF. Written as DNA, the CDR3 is TGTGCCAGCAGTTTATCCGCCGGGGGACTCTACGAGCAGTACTTC.

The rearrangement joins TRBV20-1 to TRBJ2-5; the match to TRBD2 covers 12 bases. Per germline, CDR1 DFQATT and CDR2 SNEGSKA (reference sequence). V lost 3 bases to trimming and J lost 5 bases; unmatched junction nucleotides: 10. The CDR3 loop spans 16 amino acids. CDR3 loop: CSASFLAGGPTETQYF. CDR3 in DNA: TGCAGTGCTAGTTTTCTAGCGGGAGGGCCAACGGAGACCCAGTACTTC.